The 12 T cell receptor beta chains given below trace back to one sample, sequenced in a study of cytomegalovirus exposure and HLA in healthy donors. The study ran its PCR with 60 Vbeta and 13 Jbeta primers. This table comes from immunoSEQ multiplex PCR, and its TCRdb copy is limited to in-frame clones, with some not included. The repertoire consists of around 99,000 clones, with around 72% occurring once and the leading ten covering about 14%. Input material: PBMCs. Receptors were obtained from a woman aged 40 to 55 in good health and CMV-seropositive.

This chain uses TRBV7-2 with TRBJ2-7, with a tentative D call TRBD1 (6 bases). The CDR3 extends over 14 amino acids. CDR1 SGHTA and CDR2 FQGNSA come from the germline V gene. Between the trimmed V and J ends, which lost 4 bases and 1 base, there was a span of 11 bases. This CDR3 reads CASSSLQGSYEQYF. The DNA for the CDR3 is TGTGCCAGCAGCTCCTTACAGGGATCCTACGAGCAGTACTTC. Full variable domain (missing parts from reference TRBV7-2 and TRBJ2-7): GAGVSQSPSNKVTEKGKDVELRCDPISGHTALYWYRQSLGQGLEFLIYFQGNSAPDKSGLPSDRFSAERTGGSVSTLTIQRTQQEDSAVYLCASSSLQGSYEQYFGPGTRLTVT.

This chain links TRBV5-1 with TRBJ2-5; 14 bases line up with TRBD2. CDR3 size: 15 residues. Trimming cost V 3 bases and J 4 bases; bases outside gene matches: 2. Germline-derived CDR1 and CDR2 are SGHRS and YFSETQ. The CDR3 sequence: CASSWTSGGSETQYF. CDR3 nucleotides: TGCGCCAGCAGCTGGACTAGCGGGGGGTCAGAGACCCAGTACTTC.

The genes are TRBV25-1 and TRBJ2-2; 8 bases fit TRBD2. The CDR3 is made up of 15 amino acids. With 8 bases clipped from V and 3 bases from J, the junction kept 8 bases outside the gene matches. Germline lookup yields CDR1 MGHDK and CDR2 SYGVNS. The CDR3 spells CASRSGGADTGELFF. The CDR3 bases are TGTGCCAGCCGCTCCGGGGGGGCGGACACCGGGGAGCTGTTTTTT.

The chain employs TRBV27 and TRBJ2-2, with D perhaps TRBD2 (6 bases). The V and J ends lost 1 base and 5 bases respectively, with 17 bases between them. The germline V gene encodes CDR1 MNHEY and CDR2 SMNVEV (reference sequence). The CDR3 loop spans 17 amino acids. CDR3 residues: CASSLYGSPGRTGELFF. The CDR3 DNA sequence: TGTGCCAGCAGTTTATACGGCAGCCCAGGGAGGACCGGGGAGCTGTTTTTT.

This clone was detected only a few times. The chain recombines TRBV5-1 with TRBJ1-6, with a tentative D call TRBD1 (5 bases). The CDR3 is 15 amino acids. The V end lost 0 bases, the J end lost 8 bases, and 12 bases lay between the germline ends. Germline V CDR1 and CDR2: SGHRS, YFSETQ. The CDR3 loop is CASSLGQGLDSPLHF. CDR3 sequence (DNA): TGCGCCAGCAGCTTGGGGCAGGGTTTGGATTCACCCCTCCACTTT.

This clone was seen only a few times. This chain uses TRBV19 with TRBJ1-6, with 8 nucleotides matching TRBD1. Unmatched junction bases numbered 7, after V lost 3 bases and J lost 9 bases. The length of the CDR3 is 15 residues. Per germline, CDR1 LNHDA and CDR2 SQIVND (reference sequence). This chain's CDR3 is CASSIEQGVRSPLHF. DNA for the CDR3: TGTGCCAGTAGTATCGAACAGGGGGTACGTTCACCCCTCCACTTT.

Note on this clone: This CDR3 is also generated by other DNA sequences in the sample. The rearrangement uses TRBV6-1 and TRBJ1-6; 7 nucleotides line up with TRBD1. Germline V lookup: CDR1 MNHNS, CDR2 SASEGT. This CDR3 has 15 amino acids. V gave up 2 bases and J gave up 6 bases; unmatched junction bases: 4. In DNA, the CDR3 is TGTGCCAGCAGTGAACACGGGACAGCTAATTCACCCCTCCACTTT. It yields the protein CASSEHGTANSPLHF.

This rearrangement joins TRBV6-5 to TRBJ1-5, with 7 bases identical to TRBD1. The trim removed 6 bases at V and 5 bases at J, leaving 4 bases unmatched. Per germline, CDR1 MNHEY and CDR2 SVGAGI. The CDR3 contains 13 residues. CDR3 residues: CASSPDRDQPQHF. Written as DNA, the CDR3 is TGTGCCAGCAGCCCCGACAGGGATCAGCCCCAGCATTTT.

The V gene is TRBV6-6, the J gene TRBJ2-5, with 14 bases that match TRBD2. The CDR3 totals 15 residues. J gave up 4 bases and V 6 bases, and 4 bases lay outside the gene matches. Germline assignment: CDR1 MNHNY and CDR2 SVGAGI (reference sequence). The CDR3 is CASRMTSGGAETQYF. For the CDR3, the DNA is TGTGCCAGCAGGATGACTAGCGGGGGGGCAGAGACCCAGTACTTC.

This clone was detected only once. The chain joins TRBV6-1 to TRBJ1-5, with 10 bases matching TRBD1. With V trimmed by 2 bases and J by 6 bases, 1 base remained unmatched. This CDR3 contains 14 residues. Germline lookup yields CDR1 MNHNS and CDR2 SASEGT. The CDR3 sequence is CASSERTGGQPQHF. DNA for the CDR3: TGTGCCAGCAGTGAAAGGACAGGGGGTCAGCCCCAGCATTTT.

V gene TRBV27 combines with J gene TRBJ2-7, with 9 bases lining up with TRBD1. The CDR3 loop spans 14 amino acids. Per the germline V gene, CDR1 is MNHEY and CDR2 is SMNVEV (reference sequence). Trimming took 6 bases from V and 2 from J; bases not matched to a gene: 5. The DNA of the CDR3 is TGTGCCAGCAGCGTACGACAGGGGGCCTACGAGCAGTACTTC. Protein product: CASSVRQGAYEQYF.

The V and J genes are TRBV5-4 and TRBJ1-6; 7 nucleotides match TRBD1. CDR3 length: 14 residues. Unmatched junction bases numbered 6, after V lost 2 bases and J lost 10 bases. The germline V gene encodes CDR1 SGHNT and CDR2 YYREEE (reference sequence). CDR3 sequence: CASSFDREQSPLHF. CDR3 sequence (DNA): TGTGCCAGCAGCTTCGACAGGGAGCAATCACCCCTCCACTTT.